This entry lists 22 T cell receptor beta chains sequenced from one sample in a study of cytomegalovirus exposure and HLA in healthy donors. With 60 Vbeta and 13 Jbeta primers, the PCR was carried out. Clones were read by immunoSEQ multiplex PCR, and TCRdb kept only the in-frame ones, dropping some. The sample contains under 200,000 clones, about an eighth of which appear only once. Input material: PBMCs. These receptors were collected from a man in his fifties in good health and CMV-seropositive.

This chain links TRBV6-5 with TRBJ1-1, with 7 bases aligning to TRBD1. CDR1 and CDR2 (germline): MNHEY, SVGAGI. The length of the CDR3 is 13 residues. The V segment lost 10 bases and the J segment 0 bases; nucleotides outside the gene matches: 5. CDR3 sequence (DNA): TGTGCCACCAGGGACAGATTGAACACTGAAGCTTTCTTT. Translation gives CATRDRLNTEAFF.

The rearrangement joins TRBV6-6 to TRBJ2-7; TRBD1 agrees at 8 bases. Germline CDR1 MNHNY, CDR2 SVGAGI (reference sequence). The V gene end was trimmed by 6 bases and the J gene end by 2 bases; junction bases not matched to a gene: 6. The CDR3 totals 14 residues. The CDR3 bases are TGTGCCAGCAGCCAACAGGGGGGAGCCTACGAGCAGTACGTC. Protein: CASSQQGGAYEQYV.

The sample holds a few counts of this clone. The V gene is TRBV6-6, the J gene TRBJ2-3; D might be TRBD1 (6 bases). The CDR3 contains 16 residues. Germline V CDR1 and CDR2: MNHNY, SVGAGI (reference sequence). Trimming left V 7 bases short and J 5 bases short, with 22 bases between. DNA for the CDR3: TGTGCCAGCACCGACCAATGGACAGCCGGCCTAGATACGCAGTATTTT. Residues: CASTDQWTAGLDTQYF.

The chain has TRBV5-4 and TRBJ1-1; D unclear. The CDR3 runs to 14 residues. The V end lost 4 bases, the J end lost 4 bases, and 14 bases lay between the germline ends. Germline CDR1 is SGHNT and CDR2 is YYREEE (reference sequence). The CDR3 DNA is TGTGCCAGCAGCGGAATTTTGGGAGGCACTGAAGCTTTCTTT. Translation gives CASSGILGGTEAFF.

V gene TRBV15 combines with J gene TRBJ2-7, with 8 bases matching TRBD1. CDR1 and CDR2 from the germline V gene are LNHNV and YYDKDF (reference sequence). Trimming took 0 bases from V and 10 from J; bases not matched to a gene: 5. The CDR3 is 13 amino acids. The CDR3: CATSRDRGRPQYV. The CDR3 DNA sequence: TGTGCCACCAGCAGAGACAGGGGGCGGCCCCAGTACGTC.

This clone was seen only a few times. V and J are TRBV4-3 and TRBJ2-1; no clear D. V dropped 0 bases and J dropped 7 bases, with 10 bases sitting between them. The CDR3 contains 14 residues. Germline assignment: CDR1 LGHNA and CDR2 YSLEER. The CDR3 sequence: CASSQDWQVNEQFF. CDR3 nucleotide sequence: TGCGCCAGCAGCCAAGATTGGCAGGTGAATGAGCAGTTCTTC.

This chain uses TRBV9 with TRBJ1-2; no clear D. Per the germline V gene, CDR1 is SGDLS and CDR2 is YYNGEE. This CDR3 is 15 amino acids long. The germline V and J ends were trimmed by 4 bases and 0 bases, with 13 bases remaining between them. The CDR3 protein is CASSPTSTPNYGYTF. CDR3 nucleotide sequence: TGTGCCAGCAGCCCCACCTCGACTCCTAACTATGGCTACACCTTC. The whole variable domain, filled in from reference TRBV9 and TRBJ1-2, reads DSGVTQTPKHLITATGQRVTLRCSPRSGDLSVYWYQQSLDQGLQFLIQYYNGEERAKGNILERFSAQQFPDLHSELNLSSLELGDSALYFCASSPTSTPNYGYTFGSGTRLTVV.

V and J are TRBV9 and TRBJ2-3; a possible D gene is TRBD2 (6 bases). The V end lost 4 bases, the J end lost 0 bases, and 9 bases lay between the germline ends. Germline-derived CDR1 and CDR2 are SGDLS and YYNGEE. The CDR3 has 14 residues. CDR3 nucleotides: TGTGCCAGCAGCCACGGGACTAGCACAGATACGCAGTATTTT. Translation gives CASSHGTSTDTQYF. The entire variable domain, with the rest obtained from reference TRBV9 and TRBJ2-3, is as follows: DSGVTQTPKHLITATGQRVTLRCSPRSGDLSVYWYQQSLDQGLQFLIQYYNGEERAKGNILERFSAQQFPDLHSELNLSSLELGDSALYFCASSHGTSTDTQYFGPGTRLTVL.

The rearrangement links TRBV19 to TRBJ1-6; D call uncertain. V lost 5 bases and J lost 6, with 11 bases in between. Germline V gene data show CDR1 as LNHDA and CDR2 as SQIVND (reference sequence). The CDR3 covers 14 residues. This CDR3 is CASSLGSSNSPLHF. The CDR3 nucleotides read TGTGCCAGTAGTCTAGGGAGCAGTAATTCACCCCTCCACTTT.

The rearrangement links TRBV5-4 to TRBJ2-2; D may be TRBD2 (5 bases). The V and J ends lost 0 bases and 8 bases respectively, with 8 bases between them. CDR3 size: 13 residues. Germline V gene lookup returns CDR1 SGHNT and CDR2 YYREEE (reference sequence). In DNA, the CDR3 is TGTGCCAGCAGCTTGGGAGGGCGGGGGGAGCTGTTTTTT. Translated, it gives CASSLGGRGELFF.

CDR3 in amino acids: CASSSGTGTVNEQFF. The CDR3 nucleotides read TGTGCCAGCAGTTCCGGGACAGGGACGGTCAATGAGCAGTTCTTC. This chain joins TRBV6-5 and TRBJ2-1, with 9 nucleotides matching TRBD1. V shed 4 bases and J 6 bases; nucleotides not matched to a gene: 7. Germline V gene data show CDR1 as MNHEY and CDR2 as SVGAGI. The CDR3 spans 15 residues.

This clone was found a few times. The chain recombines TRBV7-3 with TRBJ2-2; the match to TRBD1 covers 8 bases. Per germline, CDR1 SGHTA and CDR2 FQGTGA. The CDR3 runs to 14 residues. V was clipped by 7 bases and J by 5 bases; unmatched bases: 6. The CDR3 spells CASKKDRATGELFF. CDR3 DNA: TGTGCCAGCAAGAAGGACAGGGCTACCGGGGAGCTGTTTTTT.

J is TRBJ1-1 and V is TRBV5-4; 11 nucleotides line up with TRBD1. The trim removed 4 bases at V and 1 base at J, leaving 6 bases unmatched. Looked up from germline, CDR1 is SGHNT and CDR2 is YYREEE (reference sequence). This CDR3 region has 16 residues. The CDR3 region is CASSRRTGGPNTEAFF. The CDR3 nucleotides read TGTGCCAGCAGCAGACGGACAGGGGGCCCGAACACTGAAGCTTTCTTT.

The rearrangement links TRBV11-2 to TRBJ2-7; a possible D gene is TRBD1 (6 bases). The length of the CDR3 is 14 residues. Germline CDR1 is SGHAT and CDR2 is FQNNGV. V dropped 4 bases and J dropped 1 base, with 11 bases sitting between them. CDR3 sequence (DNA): TGTGCCAGCAGCTCGTGGACAGCATCCTACGAGCAGTACGTC. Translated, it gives CASSSWTASYEQYV.

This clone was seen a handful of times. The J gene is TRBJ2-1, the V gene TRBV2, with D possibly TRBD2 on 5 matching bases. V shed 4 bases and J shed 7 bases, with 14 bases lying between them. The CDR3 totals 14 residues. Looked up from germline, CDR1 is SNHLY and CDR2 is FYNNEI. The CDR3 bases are TGTGCCAGCAGTGCCGGGAAGGTAGGGAATGAGCAGTTCTTC. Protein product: CASSAGKVGNEQFF.

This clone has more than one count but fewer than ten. The CDR3 DNA reads TGTGCCAGCTCACCGAGGGAGGTGGCGGGAGGCTACACCTTC. Translating it yields CASSPREVAGGYTF. The chain is built from TRBV18 and TRBJ1-2; no firm D call. V lost 3 bases, J lost 8 bases, and 16 bases lay in between. The germline CDR1 and CDR2 sequences are KGHSH and LQKENI. The CDR3 has 14 residues.

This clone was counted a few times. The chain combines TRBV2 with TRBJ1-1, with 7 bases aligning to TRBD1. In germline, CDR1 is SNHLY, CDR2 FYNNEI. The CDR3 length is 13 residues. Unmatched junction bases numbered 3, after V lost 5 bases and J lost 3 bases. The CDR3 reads CASSNDRDTEAFF. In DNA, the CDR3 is TGTGCCAGCAGTAACGACAGGGACACTGAAGCTTTCTTT.

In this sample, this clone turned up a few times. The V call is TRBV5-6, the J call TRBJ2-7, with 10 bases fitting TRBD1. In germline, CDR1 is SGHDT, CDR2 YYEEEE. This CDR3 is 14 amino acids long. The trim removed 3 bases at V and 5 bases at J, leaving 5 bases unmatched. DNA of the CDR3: TGTGCCAGCAGCTCTCCGGGACAGGGGAACGAGCAGTACGTC. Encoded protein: CASSSPGQGNEQYV.

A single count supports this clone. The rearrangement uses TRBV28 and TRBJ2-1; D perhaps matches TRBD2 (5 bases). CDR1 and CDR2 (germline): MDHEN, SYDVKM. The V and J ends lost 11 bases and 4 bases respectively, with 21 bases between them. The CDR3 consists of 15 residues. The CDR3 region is CAAAPPGKTYNEQFF. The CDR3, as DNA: TGTGCCGCCGCACCGCCGGGAAAGACTTACAATGAGCAGTTCTTC.

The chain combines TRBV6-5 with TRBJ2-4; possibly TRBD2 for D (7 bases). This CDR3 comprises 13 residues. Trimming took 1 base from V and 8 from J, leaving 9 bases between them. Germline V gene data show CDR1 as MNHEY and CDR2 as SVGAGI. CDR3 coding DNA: TGTGCCAGCAGTTACTTAGGGGGGGACATTCAGTACTTC. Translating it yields CASSYLGGDIQYF.

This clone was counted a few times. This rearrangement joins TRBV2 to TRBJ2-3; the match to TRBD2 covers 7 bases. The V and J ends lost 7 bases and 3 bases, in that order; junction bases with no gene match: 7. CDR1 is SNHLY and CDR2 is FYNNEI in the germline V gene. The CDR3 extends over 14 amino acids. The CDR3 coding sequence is TGTGCCAGCAATCAGAGACTAGCAACAGATACGCAGTATTTT. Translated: CASNQRLATDTQYF. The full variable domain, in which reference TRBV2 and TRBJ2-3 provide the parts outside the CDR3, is EPEVTQTPSHQVTQMGQEVILRCVPISNHLYFYWYRQILGQKVEFLVSFYNNEISEKSEIFDDQFSVERPDGSNFTLKIRSTKLEDSAMYFCASNQRLATDTQYFGPGTRLTVL.

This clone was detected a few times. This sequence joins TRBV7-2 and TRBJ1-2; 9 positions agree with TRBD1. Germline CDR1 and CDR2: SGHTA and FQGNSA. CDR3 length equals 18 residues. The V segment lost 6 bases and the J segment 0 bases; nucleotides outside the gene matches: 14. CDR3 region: CASSKSRDRVHSNYGYTF. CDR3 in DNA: TGTGCCAGCAGTAAATCCCGGGACAGGGTACATTCTAACTATGGCTACACCTTC.